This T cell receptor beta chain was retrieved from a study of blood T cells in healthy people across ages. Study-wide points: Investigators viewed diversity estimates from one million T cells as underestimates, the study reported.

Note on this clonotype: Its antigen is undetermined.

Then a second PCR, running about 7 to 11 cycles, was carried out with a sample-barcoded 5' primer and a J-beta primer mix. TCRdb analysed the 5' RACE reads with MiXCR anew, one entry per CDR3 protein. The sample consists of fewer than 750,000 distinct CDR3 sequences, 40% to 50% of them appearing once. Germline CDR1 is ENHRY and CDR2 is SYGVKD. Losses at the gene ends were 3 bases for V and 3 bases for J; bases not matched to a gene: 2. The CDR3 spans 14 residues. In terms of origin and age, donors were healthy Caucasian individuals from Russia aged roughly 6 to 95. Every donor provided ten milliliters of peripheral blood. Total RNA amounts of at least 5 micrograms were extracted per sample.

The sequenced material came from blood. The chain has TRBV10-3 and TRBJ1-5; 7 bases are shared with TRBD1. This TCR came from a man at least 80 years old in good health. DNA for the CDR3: TGTGCCATCAGTGAACAGGGGCCCAATCAGCCCCAGCATTTT. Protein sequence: CAISEQGPNQPQHF.